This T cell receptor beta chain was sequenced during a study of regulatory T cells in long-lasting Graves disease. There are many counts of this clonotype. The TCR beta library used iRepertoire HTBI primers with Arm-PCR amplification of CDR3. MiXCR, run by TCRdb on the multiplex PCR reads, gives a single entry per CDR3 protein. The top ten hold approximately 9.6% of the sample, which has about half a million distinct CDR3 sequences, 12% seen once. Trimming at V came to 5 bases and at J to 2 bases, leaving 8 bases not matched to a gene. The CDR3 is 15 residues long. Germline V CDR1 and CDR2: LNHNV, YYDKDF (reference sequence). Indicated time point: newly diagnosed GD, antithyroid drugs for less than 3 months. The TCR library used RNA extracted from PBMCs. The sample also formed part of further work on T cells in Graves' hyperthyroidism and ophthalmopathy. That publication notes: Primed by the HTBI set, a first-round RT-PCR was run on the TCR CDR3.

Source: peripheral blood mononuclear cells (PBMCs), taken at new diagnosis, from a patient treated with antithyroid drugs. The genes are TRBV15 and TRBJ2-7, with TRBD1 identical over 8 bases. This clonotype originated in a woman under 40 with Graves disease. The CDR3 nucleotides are TGTGCCACCAGCGTCACCCAGACAGGGGCCTACGAGCAGTACTTC. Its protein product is CATSVTQTGAYEQYF.